A selection of T cell receptor beta chains follows, all from one sample in a study of T cell responses to AZD1222 COVID-19 vaccine. Libraries were prepared by immunoSEQ multiplex PCR; TCRdb keeps only in-frame clonotypes and omits some of them. The table shows 130,000 or so clones, with about 91% occurring only once. Sequencing used peripheral blood, obtained on day 0 of AZD1222 vaccination. These receptors originate from an adult in good health. Both conserved end residues are part of each CDR3. The order of the fields is J gene, CDR3 length, V gene, clone size, CDR3 protein. Only some rows state a clone size, as once, few, many or a class for expanded clones.

J: TRBJ1-4; length: 12; V: TRBV7-9; size: NA; CDR3: CASSLSGEKLFF
J: TRBJ2-5; length: 14; V: TRBV6-2/TRBV6-3; size: NA; CDR3: CASSYGTSKETQYF
J: TRBJ2-1; length: 13; V: TRBV6-5; size: NA; CDR3: CAPRTDKGNEQFF
J: TRBJ2-3; length: 14; V: TRBV5-1; size: few; CDR3: CASRGRGLSDTQYF
J: TRBJ1-3; length: 14; V: TRBV5-8; size: NA; CDR3: CASSLGRPRNTIYF
J: TRBJ1-2; length: 12; V: TRBV29-1; size: NA; CDR3: CSAARYREGYTF
J: TRBJ1-5; length: 13; V: TRBV2; size: once; CDR3: CAGTGEGNQPQHF
J: TRBJ2-3; length: 12; V: TRBV28; size: once; CDR3: CASSIGTDTQYF
J: TRBJ1-1; length: 16; V: TRBV9; size: once; CDR3: CASSPGGAVSDTEAFF
J: TRBJ1-2; length: 16; V: TRBV7-9; size: NA; CDR3: CASSGEIKTVNYGYTF
J: TRBJ1-1; length: 16; V: TRBV4-1; size: NA; CDR3: CASSQGQGAGNTEAFF